This T cell receptor (beta chain) was documented in a study of blood T cell repertoires in COVID-19 (dated by TCRdb to about 2020). Turning to the overall study: The collaborator samples originated in the United States, Italy and Spain and spanned the acute and convalescent phases of COVID-19. The material from the prospective study consisted of cDNA or gDNA derived from T cells, B-cell-depleted T cells, or PBMCs. Deeply sampled blood TCRbeta repertoires from subjects exposed to, actively infected with, or recovered from COVID-19 were included in the dataset. A freely available public database, intended as a resource for researchers studying the immune response to SARS-CoV-2, is where the repertoires were released. The samples were drawn from the first 160 participants of the ongoing ImmuneRACE study and from some 1,300 subjects provided by 6 global collaborators. A de-identified subject ID, COVID-19 status, age in years and sex were almost always included in the sample metadata. HLA class I and class II types, where available, came from metadata supplied by the sample provider rather than from assay-based typing.

Results the study describes overall, beyond this receptor: How much clinical and demographic metadata was included differed by source and by participant, and the metadata was provided uncurated.

TCRbeta CDR3 regions were amplified from genomic DNA by means of the immunoSEQ Assay, a bias-controlled multiplex PCR. Per the authors' processing: The number of nucleated cells in each sample was estimated by amplification of reference gene primers within the assay. To quantify the absolute abundance of each unique TCRbeta CDR3 rearrangement, sequence reads were collapsed and filtered. Productive Simpson clonality was computed per sample as the square root of Simpson's diversity index over productive rearrangements. TCRdb took this table from immuneACCESS and kept in-frame rearrangements with V and J called. Such tables lack part of the clones; where checked against another copy, unresolved V genes explain under half of the gap, and the rest is unexplained. V, J and clone size are taken as reported in that table, and D and trimming were inferred from the DNA itself. This sample lists 250,000 to 300,000 clones; roughly nine tenths were detected once. Clones ranked in the top ten supply 12% of the sample.

This clone showed up just once. There is no known antigen for this receptor. No base qualities exist here, and no much larger clone lies one base off it. In Seattle, one collaborating source enrolled patients while the infection was active and tracked those patients longitudinally over the course of disease. The collaborating institutions used their own protocols to collect whole blood in K2EDTA tubes. Collaborator samples were shipped for TCRbeta analysis as frozen whole blood, isolated PBMCs, or DNA extracted from either sample type. Sequencing was carried out using peripheral blood. The source is a woman in her thirties with COVID-19, enrolled during active disease.

The CDR3 protein: CSAIQETQYF. The bases read TGCAGTGCCATCCAAGAGACCCAGTACTTC. The sequence joins TRBV20-1 to TRBJ2-5, with the D gene not confidently named. The germline V gene (reference sequence) sets CDR1 to DFQATT and CDR2 to SNEGSKA. The CDR3 starts with the cysteine, ends with the phenylalanine, and has 10 residues. Of all the DNA, just the CDR3 is kept, 30 bases in frame from base 1. Trimming removed 6 bases from V and 1 base from J, leaving 3 bases between the germline ends.